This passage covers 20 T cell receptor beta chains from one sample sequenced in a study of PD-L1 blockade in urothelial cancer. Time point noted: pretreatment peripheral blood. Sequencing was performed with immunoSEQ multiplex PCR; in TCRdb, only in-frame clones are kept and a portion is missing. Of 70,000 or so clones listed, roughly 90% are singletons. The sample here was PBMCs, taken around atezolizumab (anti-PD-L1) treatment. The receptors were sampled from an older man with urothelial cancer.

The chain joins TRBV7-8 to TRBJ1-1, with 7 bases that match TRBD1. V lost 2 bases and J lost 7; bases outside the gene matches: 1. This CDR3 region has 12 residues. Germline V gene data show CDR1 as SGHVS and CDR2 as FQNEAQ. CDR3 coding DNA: TGTGCCAGCAGCTTACGACAGGGTGAAGCTTTCTTT. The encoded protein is CASSLRQGEAFF. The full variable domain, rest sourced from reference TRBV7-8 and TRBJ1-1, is GAGVSQSPRYKVAKRGQDVALRCDPISGHVSLFWYQQALGQGPEFLTYFQNEAQLDKSGLPSDRFFAERPEGSVSTLKIQRTQQEDSAVYLCASSLRQGEAFFGQGTRLTVV.

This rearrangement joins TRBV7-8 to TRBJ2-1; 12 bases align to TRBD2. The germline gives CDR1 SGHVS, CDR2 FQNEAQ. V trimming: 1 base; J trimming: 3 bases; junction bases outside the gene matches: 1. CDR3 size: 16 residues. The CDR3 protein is CASSLEGLAGYNEQFF. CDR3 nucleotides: TGTGCCAGCAGCTTAGAGGGACTAGCGGGCTACAATGAGCAGTTCTTC.

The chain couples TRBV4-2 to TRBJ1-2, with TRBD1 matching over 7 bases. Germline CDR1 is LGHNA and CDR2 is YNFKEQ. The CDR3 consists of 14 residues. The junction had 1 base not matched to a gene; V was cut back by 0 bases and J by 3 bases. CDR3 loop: CASSQDTGDYGYTF. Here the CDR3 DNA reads TGTGCCAGCAGCCAAGACACAGGGGACTATGGCTACACCTTC.

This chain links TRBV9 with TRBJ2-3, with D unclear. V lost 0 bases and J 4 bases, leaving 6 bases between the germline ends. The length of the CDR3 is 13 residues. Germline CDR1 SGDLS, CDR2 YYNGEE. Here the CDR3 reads CASSVGVPDTQYF. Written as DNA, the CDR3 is TGTGCCAGCAGCGTAGGAGTACCAGATACGCAGTATTTT.

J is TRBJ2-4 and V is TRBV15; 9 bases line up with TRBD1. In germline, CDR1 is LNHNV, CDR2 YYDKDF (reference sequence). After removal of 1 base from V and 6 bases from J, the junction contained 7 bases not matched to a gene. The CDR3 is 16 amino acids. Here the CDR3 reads CATSRGTRQGGNIQYF. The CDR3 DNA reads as TGTGCCACCAGCAGAGGCACACGACAGGGGGGAAACATTCAGTACTTC.

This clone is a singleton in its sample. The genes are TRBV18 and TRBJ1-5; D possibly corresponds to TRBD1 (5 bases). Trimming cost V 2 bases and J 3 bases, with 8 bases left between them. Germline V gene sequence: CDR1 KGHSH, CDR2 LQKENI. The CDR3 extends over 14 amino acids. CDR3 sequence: CASSPGRANQPQHF. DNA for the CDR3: TGTGCCAGCTCACCAGGCAGGGCCAATCAGCCCCAGCATTTT.

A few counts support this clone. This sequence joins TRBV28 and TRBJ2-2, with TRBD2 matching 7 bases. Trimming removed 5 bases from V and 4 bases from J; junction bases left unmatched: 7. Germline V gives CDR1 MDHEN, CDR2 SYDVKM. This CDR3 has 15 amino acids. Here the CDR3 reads CASSRTTGGTGELFF. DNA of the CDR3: TGTGCCAGCAGTCGGACGACGGGGGGCACCGGGGAGCTGTTTTTT. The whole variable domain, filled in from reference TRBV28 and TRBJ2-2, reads DVKVTQSSRYLVKRTGEKVFLECVQDMDHENMFWYRQDPGLGLRLIYFSYDVKMKEKGDIPEGYSVSREKKERFSLILESASTNQTSMYLCASSRTTGGTGELFFGEGSRLTVL.

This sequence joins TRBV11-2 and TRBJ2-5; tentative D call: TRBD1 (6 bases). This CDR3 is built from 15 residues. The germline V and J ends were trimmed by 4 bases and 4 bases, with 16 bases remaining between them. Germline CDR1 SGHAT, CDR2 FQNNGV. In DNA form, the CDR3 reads TGTGCCAGCAGCTCACCCACGACAGGCTCAGAGACCCAGTACTTC. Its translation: CASSSPTTGSETQYF.

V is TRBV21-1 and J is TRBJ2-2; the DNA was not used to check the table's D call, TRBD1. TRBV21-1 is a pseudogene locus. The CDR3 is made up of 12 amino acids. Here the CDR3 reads CATTVISGELFF. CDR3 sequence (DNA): TGTGCCACCACAGTTATTTCCGGGGAGCTGTTTTTT.

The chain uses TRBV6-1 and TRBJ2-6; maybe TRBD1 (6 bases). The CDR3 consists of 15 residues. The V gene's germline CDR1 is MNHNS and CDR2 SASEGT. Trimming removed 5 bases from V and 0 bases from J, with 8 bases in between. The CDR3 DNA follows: TGTGCCAGCAGTAGGGACAACTCTGGGGCCAACGTCCTGACTTTC. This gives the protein CASSRDNSGANVLTF.

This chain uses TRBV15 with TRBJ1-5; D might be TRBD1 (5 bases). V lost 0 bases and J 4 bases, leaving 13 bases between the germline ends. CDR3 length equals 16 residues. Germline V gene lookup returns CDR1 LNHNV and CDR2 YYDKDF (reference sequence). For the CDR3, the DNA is TGTGCCACCAGCAGAGATTGGGTAGGGGCGAATCAGCCCCAGCATTTT. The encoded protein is CATSRDWVGANQPQHF.

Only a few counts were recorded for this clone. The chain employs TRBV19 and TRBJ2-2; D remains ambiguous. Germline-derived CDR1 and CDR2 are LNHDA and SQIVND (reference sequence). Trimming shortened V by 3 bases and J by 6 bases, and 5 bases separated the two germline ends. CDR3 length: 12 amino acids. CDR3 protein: CASSIFPGELFF. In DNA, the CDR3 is TGTGCCAGTAGTATCTTCCCCGGGGAGCTGTTTTTT.

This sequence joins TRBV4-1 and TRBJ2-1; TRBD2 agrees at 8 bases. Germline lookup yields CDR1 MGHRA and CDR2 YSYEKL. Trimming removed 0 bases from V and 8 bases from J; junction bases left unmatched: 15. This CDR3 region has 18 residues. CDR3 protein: CASSQDLLAGPDRDEQFF. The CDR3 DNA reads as TGCGCCAGCAGCCAAGATTTGTTAGCGGGACCCGATCGCGATGAGCAGTTCTTC.

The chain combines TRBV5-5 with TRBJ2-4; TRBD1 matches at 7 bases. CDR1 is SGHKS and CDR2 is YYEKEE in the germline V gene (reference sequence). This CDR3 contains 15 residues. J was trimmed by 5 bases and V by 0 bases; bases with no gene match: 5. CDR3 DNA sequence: TGTGCCAGCAGCTTGGGAGACAGGGTGGAAAACATTCAGTACTTC. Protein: CASSLGDRVENIQYF.

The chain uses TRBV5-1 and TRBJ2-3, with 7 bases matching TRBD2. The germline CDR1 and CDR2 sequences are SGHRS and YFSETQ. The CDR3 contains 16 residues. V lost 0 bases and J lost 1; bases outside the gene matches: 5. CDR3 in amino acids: CASSLGSGGGTDTQYF. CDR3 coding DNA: TGCGCCAGCAGCTTGGGTTCGGGAGGTGGCACAGATACGCAGTATTTT. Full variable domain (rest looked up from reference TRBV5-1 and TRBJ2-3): KAGVTQTPRYLIKTRGQQVTLSCSPISGHRSVSWYQQTPGQGLQFLFEYFSETQRNKGNFPGRFSGRQFSNSRSEMNVSTLELGDSALYLCASSLGSGGGTDTQYFGPGTRLTVL.

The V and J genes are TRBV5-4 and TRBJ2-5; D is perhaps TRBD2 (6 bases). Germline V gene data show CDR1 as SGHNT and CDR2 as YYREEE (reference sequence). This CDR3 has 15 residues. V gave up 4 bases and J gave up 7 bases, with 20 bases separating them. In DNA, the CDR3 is TGTGCCAGCAGCCCGCGGACTAACCTAATCGGGACCCAGTACTTC. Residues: CASSPRTNLIGTQYF.

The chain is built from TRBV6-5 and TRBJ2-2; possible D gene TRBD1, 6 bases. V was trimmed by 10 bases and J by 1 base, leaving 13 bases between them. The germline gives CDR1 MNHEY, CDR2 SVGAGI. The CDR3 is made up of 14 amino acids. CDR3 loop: CATVPTGNTGELFF. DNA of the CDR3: TGTGCCACCGTCCCGACAGGGAACACCGGGGAGCTGTTTTTT.

The CDR3 sequence is CASRKTGRGSNQPQHF. The CDR3 bases are TGTGCCAGCAGGAAGACAGGGAGAGGGAGCAATCAGCCCCAGCATTTT. This chain connects TRBV28 to TRBJ1-5; 7 bases fit TRBD1. Germline-derived CDR1 and CDR2 are MDHEN and SYDVKM. There are 16 residues in the CDR3. Germline trimming cut 6 bases from V and 1 base from J; bases unmatched to any gene: 9.

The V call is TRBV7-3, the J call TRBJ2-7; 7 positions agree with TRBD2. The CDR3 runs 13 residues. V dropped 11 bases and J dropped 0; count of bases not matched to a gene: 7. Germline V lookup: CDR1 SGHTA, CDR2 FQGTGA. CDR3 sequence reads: CAPGGAGSYEQYF. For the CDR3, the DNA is TGTGCCCCGGGGGGAGCGGGCTCCTACGAGCAGTACTTC. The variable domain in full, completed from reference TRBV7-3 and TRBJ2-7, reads GAGVSQTPSNKVTEKGKYVELRCDPISGHTALYWYRQSLGQGPEFLIYFQGTGAADDSGLPNDRFFAVRPEGSVSTLKIQRTERGDSAVYLCAPGGAGSYEQYFGPGTRLTVT.

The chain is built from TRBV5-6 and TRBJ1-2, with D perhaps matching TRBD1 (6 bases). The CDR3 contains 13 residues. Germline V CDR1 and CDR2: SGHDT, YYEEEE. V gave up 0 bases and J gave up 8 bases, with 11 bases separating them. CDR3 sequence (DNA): TGTGCCAGCAGCTTGGCCAATGGGGGCGGCTACACCTTC. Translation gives CASSLANGGGYTF.